The text below deals with one T cell receptor (beta chain). Its antigen remains unidentified. This sample stems from a study of T cell responses to AZD1222 COVID-19 vaccine. Study information: Recipients boosted at about 4 weeks or about 12 weeks are pooled. Points from the study as a whole: The study identified only a handful of AZD1222 recipients as seropositive at baseline.

Some clones are missing from TCRdb's copy, which holds only in-frame ones; the method was immunoSEQ multiplex PCR. The table has about 130,000 clones, approximately 94% seen once. This CDR3 has 15 amino acids. Germline-derived CDR1 and CDR2 are LNHDA and SQIVND (reference sequence). With 5 bases clipped from V and 3 bases from J, the junction kept 5 bases outside the gene matches. The TCR was taken from an adult in good health. The sequenced sample was peripheral blood, obtained on day 0 of AZD1222 vaccination. The chain links TRBV19 to TRBJ2-5; 11 positions match TRBD2. CDR3 residues: CASSAGTSGKETQYF. For the CDR3, the DNA is TGTGCCAGTAGTGCCGGGACTAGCGGAAAAGAGACCCAGTACTTC. Drawing the rest from reference TRBV19 and TRBJ2-5, the complete variable domain is DGGITQSPKYLFRKEGQNVTLSCEQNLNHDAMYWYRQDPGQGLRLIYYSQIVNDFQKGDIAEGYSVSREKKESFPLTVTSAQKNPTAFYLCASSAGTSGKETQYFGPGTRLLVL.